This TCR beta chain was retrieved from a study of blood T cells in healthy people across ages. This CDR3 region has 13 residues. CDR1 is SEHNR and CDR2 is FQNEAQ in the germline V gene (reference sequence). Russia was home to the donors, healthy Caucasian individuals aged roughly 6 to 90. The use of a sample-barcoded 5' primer and a J-beta primer mix characterized a second PCR of roughly 6 to 11 cycles. One entry per CDR3 protein, called by TCRdb with MiXCR from the 5' RACE reads. The table has some 1.5 million distinct CDR3 sequences, 40% to 45% seen once. In the case of this clonotype: A far bigger clonotype differs at one base, so this is likely a read error.

This clonotype was sampled from a woman aged 18-29 years in good health. The chain couples TRBV7-9 to TRBJ2-3; D remains unclear. The source material was blood. CDR3 DNA: TGTGTCAGCAGCTTAGTCAGCACAGATACGCAGTATTTT. Amino acids: CVSSLVSTDTQYF. Using reference TRBV7-9 and TRBJ2-3 for the parts outside the CDR3, the full variable domain is DTGVSQNPRHKITKRGQNVTFRCDPISEHNRLYWYRQTLGQGPEFLTYFQNEAQLEKSRLLSDRFSAERPKGSFSTLEIQRTEQGDSAMYLCVSSLVSTDTQYFGPGTRLTVL.